This TCR beta chain was captured in a study of shared clonotypes between healthy human individuals. In germline, CDR1 is MGHDK, CDR2 SYGVNS. The CDR3 is made up of 14 amino acids. V was pared by 11 bases and J by 1 base, with 17 bases between. TCRdb's copy holds only in-frame clones and misses some; the assay was immunoSEQ multiplex PCR. Of 490,000 or so clones listed, approximately 80% are singletons. The chain couples TRBV25-1 to TRBJ1-1, with D tentatively TRBD1 (5 bases). Sequencing was carried out using PBMCs. The TCR sequence derives from a woman between 40 and 50 years old in good health. Some clones in this sample may be carry-over from other donors' samples. In DNA form, the CDR3 reads TGTGCCCCAAGGGGAGTTCCCGCGAACACTGAAGCTTTCTTT. Translation: CAPRGVPANTEAFF.